The clone carrying this T cell receptor (beta chain) is a singleton in its sample. The sample comes from a study of blood T cell repertoires in COVID-19. Study context: PBMCs, B-cell-depleted T cells, or T cells provided the cDNA or gDNA that made up the material.

Cohort allocation depended upon clinical history that participants reported. As processed by the authors: Estimation of nucleated cell counts was performed using reference gene primer amplification. Clones were read by immunoSEQ multiplex PCR, and TCRdb kept only the in-frame ones, dropping some. The D gene and trimming were derived from the DNA, and the V and J assignments and clone size from that table. The repertoire has 350,000 to 400,000 clones, 80% to 90% of them found once; the top ten carry roughly 2%. The clonotype originates from a man aged 40-50 years in a cohort exposed to, infected with or recovered from COVID-19 (not recorded which). The sample taken for sequencing was PBMCs or T cells enriched from blood (not recorded which).

The CDR3 DNA follows: TGCGCCAGCAGCTCATCCGCGCTTAGCGGGAGTTCGCTCTACGAGCAGTACTTC. Translating gives CASSSSALSGSSLYEQYF. The chain uses TRBV10-1 and TRBJ2-7; 9 bases fit TRBD2. Unmatched junction bases numbered 18, after V lost 6 bases and J lost 3 bases. The CDR3 runs to 18 residues. The germline V gene encodes CDR1 WNHNN and CDR2 SYGVQD (reference sequence).